This passage covers 5 T cell receptor beta chains from one sample sequenced in a study of shared T cell receptors in the human thymus. Clones were sequenced by immunoSEQ multiplex PCR, and TCRdb holds only the in-frame ones, with some missing. Of 63,000 or so clones listed, about 95% are singletons. The material sequenced was thymocytes. These receptors were obtained from a human donor.

The chain employs TRBV19 and TRBJ1-5; tentatively, D is TRBD1 (5 bases). CDR1 is LNHDA and CDR2 is SQIVND in the germline V gene (reference sequence). Trimming took off 3 bases at V and 0 bases at J, with 12 bases between the two ends. The CDR3 totals 16 residues. The CDR3 spells CASSISDSYSNQPQHF. DNA of the CDR3: TGTGCCAGTAGTATCTCCGACAGCTATAGCAATCAGCCCCAGCATTTT.

This chain connects TRBV19 to TRBJ2-7; D may be TRBD1 or TRBD2 (6 bases each). CDR1 and CDR2 (germline): LNHDA, SQIVND (reference sequence). This CDR3 has 14 residues. Trimming took off 3 bases at V and 4 bases at J, with 13 bases between the two ends. CDR3 amino acids: CASSISGAGYEQYF. CDR3 DNA sequence: TGTGCCAGTAGTATCTCGGGGGCGGGATACGAGCAGTACTTC.

This clone was recorded only once. The chain recombines TRBV7-2 with TRBJ1-4; D might be TRBD1 (6 bases). In germline, CDR1 is SGHTA, CDR2 FQGNSA. The CDR3 contains 14 residues. V was trimmed by 7 bases and J by 7 bases, leaving 16 bases between them. In DNA form, the CDR3 reads TGTGCCAGCACCGTAGGGGGATTAGGTGAAAAACTGTTTTTT. It codes for CASTVGGLGEKLFF.

The DNA of the CDR3 is TGTGCCAGCACTCCTGGTACAGGCTACGAGCAGTACTTC. Its protein product is CASTPGTGYEQYF. The rearrangement joins TRBV6-1 to TRBJ2-7, with D possibly matching TRBD1 (5 bases). Germline V lookup: CDR1 MNHNS, CDR2 SASEGT. V lost 7 bases to trimming and J lost 3 bases, with 13 bases between them. The CDR3 covers 13 residues.

The V gene is TRBV27, the J gene TRBJ2-4, with D tentatively TRBD1 or TRBD2 (6 bases each). Germline V gives CDR1 MNHEY, CDR2 SMNVEV (reference sequence). The CDR3 spans 15 residues. Between the trimmed V and J ends, which lost 6 bases and 6 bases, there was a span of 18 bases. CDR3: CASSVGGFRRNIQYF. The CDR3 DNA reads as TGTGCCAGCAGCGTCGGGGGCTTCAGGCGAAACATTCAGTACTTC.